Given below is one TCR beta chain in context. This specimen belongs to a study of monozygotic twins with inflammatory bowel disease. TCRdb reprocessed the 5' RACE reads and stores each CDR3 protein as one record, lacking DNA. The listing records 330,000 or so distinct CDR3 sequences. This clonotype originated in a human donor with ulcerative colitis or Crohn's disease, or a healthy co-twin of an affected twin (not recorded which). The sample comprised blood.

The chain's CDR3 is CASGTSGTNTGELFF. The chain combines TRBV5-1 with TRBJ2-2; no DNA is available, so the TRBD2 call from TCRdb remains unchecked. This CDR3 has 15 amino acids. Germline assignment: CDR1 SGHRS and CDR2 YFSETQ.